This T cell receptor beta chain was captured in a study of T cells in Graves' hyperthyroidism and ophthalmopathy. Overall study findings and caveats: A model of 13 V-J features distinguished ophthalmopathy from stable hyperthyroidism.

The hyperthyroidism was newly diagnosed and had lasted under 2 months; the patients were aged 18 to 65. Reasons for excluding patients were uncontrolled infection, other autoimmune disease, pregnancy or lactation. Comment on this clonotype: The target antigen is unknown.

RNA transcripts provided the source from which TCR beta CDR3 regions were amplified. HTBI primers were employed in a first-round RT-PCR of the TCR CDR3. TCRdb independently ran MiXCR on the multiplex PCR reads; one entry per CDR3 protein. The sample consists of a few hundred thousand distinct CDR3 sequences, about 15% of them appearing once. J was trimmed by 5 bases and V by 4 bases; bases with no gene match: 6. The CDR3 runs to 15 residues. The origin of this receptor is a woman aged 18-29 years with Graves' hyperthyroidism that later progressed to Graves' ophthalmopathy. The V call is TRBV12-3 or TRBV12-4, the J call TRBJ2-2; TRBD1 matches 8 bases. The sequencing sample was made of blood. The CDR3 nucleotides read TGTGCCAGCAGTTCAGGGACAGGCAGAACCGGGGAGCTGTTTTTT. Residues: CASSSGTGRTGELFF.